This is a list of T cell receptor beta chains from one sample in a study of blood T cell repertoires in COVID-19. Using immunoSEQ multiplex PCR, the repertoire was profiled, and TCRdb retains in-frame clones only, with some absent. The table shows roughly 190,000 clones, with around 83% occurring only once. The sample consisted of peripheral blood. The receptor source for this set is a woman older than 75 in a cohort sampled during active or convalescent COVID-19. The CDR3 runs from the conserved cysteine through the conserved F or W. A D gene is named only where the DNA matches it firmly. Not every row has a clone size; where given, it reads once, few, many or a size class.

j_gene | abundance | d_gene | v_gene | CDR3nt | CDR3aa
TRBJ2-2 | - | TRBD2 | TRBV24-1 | TGTGCCACGCGGACTAGCGGCTCCACCGGGGAGCTGTTTTTT | CATRTSGSTGELFF
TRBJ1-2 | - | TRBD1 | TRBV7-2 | TGTGCCAGCAGCCTGGGACAGAACTATGGCTACACCTTC | CASSLGQNYGYTF
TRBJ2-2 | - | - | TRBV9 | TGTGCCAGCAGCGTCCGGGTCTCGAACACCGGGGAGCTGTTTTTT | CASSVRVSNTGELFF
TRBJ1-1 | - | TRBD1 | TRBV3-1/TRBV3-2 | TGTGCCAGCAGCCTTGTCGGGACAGTGAACACTGAAGCTTTCTTT | CASSLVGTVNTEAFF
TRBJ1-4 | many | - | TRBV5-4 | TGTGCCAGCAGCTTGGACAGCTCCTTTGAAAAACTGTTTTTT | CASSLDSSFEKLFF
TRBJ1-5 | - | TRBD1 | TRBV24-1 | TGTGCCACCAGTGCCGGGGGACAGGGGAACAATCAGCCCCAGCATTTT | CATSAGGQGNNQPQHF
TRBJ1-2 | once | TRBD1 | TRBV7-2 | TGTGCCAGCAGCCGCCTCCGACAGGGGCGGCAAGGCTACACCTTC | CASSRLRQGRQGYTF
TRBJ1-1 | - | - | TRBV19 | TGTGCCAGTAGTATATATATGGCGGGTAACACTGAAGCTTTCTTT | CASSIYMAGNTEAFF
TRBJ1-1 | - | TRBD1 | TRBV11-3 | TGTGCCAGCAGCTTGTCCGGGACAGGGAACACTGAAGCTTTCTTT | CASSLSGTGNTEAFF
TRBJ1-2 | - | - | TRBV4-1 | TGCGCCAGCAGCCCGCTTGGGGGGGGTTTTGTTGGCTACACCTTC | CASSPLGGGFVGYTF
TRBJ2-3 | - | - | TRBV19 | TGTGCCAGTAGCCTTCGGTCGGGGAGGCGCCTAGTAACCACAGATACGCAGTATTTT | CASSLRSGRRLVTTDTQYF
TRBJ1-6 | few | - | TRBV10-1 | TGCGCCAGCAGTGACAGGGTGGATTCACCCCTCCACTTT | CASSDRVDSPLHF
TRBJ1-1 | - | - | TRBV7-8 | TGTGCCAGCAGCTTAGGGGGCACGAACACTGAAGCTTTCTTT | CASSLGGTNTEAFF
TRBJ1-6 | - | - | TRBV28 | TGTGCCAGCAGTTTAAACATACCTAATTCACCCCTCCACTTT | CASSLNIPNSPLHF
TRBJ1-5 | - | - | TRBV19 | TGTGCCAGTAGTATAGGAGGTGGAACAGGGTGGGGAACACCTTCGGAGCCCCAGCATTTT | CASSIGGGTGWGTPSEPQHF
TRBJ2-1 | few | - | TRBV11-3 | TGTGCCAGCAGCTTAGGGGGAGCCGAGTACAATGAGCAGTTCTTC | CASSLGGAEYNEQFF
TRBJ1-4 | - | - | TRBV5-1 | TGCGCCAGCACCCGGGACATCGGAGAAAAACTGTTTTTT | CASTRDIGEKLFF
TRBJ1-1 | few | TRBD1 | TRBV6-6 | TGTGCCAGCAGTATGGGACAGGGAGTTATTGAAGCTTTCTTT | CASSMGQGVIEAFF
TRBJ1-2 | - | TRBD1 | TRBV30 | TGTGCCTGGAGTGCCCAAACTACGACAGGGAAGGGCTACACCTTC | CAWSAQTTTGKGYTF
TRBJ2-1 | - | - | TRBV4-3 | TGCGCCAGCAGCCCGCAACAAGGGGTAGGGGGCAATGAGCAGTTCTTC | CASSPQQGVGGNEQFF
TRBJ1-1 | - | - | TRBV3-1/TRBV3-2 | TGTGCCAGCAAGAGCGGGAACACTGAAGCTTTCTTT | CASKSGNTEAFF
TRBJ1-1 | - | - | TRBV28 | TGTGCCAGCGGCCGTGTCACTGAAGCTTTCTTT | CASGRVTEAFF